One sample yielded the 20 T cell receptor beta chains listed below, sequenced in a study of cytomegalovirus exposure and HLA in healthy donors. The PCR was carried out with 60 Vbeta primers and 13 Jbeta primers. Produced via immunoSEQ multiplex PCR; TCRdb's table is partial and in-frame only. This table holds roughly 140,000 clones, around three fifths found once. Sequenced: PBMCs. The receptor set was obtained from a woman under 40 in good health and CMV-seropositive.

The rearrangement links TRBV27 to TRBJ2-7, with D tentatively TRBD2 (7 bases). Trimming cost V 2 bases and J 10 bases, with 15 bases left between them. CDR3 length: 13 amino acids. Germline V lookup: CDR1 MNHEY, CDR2 SMNVEV (reference sequence). CDR3 nucleotides: TGTGCCAGCAGTTTACGGTGGGGAGGGGGACAGTACTTC. Translated: CASSLRWGGGQYF.

CDR3 in DNA: TGCGCCAGCAGTCAACCCAATTACAGGGGGCCTGGGGCCAACGTCCTGACTTTC. Translated, it gives CASSQPNYRGPGANVLTF. This chain connects TRBV23-1 to TRBJ2-6, with 9 bases fitting TRBD1. TRBV23-1 falls under the ORF class, with uncertain function. Unmatched junction bases numbered 7, after V lost 2 bases and J lost 2 bases. CDR3 length: 18 residues.

This clone turned up a few times. The chain joins TRBV29-1 to TRBJ1-2; 7 bases fit TRBD1. Germline values: CDR1 SQVTM, CDR2 ANQGSEA. The CDR3 has 13 amino acids. Germline trimming cut 6 bases from V and 12 bases from J; bases unmatched to any gene: 16. The CDR3, as DNA: TGCAGCGTACACCCCGAAGGGACAGAAATCCACACCTTC. Amino acid sequence: CSVHPEGTEIHTF.

The rearrangement uses TRBV19 and TRBJ1-2; D possibly corresponds to TRBD1 (5 bases). The germline V and J ends were trimmed by 4 bases and 3 bases, with 12 bases remaining between them. The CDR3 length is 14 residues. The V gene's germline CDR1 is LNHDA and CDR2 SQIVND (reference sequence). The CDR3 spells CASSRQTSYYGYTF. CDR3 coding DNA: TGTGCCAGTAGTAGACAGACTTCATACTATGGCTACACCTTC.

This chain links TRBV28 with TRBJ2-1; tentatively, D is TRBD2 (5 bases). Germline V gene sequence: CDR1 MDHEN, CDR2 SYDVKM. The ends were cut back, 3 bases at V and 9 bases at J, with 18 bases in the middle. This CDR3 is built from 15 residues. As DNA, the CDR3 is TGTGCCAGCAGTTTTCTAGCTGGGATCGTCGGTGAGCAGTTCTTC. As protein: CASSFLAGIVGEQFF.

This chain uses TRBV7-9 with TRBJ2-5; TRBD1 matches at 8 bases. The germline V gene encodes CDR1 SEHNR and CDR2 FQNEAQ (reference sequence). V shed 8 bases, J shed 4 bases, and the junction held 9 bases outside the gene matches. The CDR3 contains 14 residues. The CDR3 reads CASLPRQGIETQYF. Here the CDR3 DNA reads TGTGCCAGCCTACCACGACAGGGGATAGAGACCCAGTACTTC.

The rearrangement joins TRBV6-1 to TRBJ1-2; 7 nucleotides match TRBD1. The CDR3 has 14 amino acids. The V gene end was trimmed by 2 bases and the J gene end by 3 bases; junction bases not matched to a gene: 3. CDR1 and CDR2 (germline): MNHNS, SASEGT. In nucleotides, the CDR3 is TGTGCCAGCAGTGAAAGACAGGGTTACTATGGCTACACCTTC. Translated: CASSERQGYYGYTF.

V and J are TRBV29-1 and TRBJ2-5, with TRBD1 matching 7 bases. The germline V gene has CDR1 SQVTM and CDR2 ANQGSEA. V shed 4 bases, J shed 9 bases, and the junction held 5 bases outside the gene matches. The CDR3 contains 11 residues. Here the CDR3 reads CSVGPQGPQYF. For the CDR3, the DNA is TGCAGCGTTGGACCACAGGGGCCCCAGTACTTC.

This chain connects TRBV6-4 to TRBJ2-7; D might be TRBD2 (5 bases). The germline gives CDR1 MRHNA, CDR2 SNTAGT. Trimming pared 2 bases from V and 7 bases from J, leaving 27 bases between. There are 18 residues in the CDR3. The CDR3 spells CASSDPTLRRGRRREQYF. CDR3 nucleotides: TGTGCCAGCAGTGACCCCACCTTGAGACGGGGTCGGCGTCGAGAGCAGTACTTC.

V gene TRBV7-9 combines with J gene TRBJ2-1; 13 bases are a match to TRBD2. The V segment lost 4 bases and the J segment 1 base; nucleotides outside the gene matches: 7. The CDR3 is 18 amino acids. Germline CDR1 SEHNR, CDR2 FQNEAQ (reference sequence). In DNA, the CDR3 is TGTGCCAGCAGCTCAACTAGCGGGGGGGCCAGATCCTACAATGAGCAGTTCTTC. Its translation is CASSSTSGGARSYNEQFF.

This clone came up a few times. The rearrangement links TRBV2 to TRBJ2-5, with D possibly matching TRBD1 (5 bases). Trimming took off 2 bases at V and 1 base at J, with 8 bases between the two ends. The CDR3 length is 14 residues. Germline V gives CDR1 SNHLY, CDR2 FYNNEI. DNA for the CDR3: TGTGCCAGCAGTGAACCGACAGCCCAAGAGACCCAGTACTTC. Translating it yields CASSEPTAQETQYF.

This chain links TRBV6-4 with TRBJ2-7; perhaps TRBD1 as D (6 bases). The CDR3 contains 15 residues. V gave up 11 bases and J gave up 0 bases, with 20 bases separating them. The germline CDR1 and CDR2 sequences are MRHNA and SNTAGT. CDR3 in DNA: TGTGCCTGCATTAACGACAGGTTACGCTCCTACGAGCAGTACTTC. Translated, it gives CACINDRLRSYEQYF.

V and J are TRBV6-5 and TRBJ2-1, with TRBD2 matching 10 bases. Germline CDR1 MNHEY, CDR2 SVGAGI. The V segment lost 11 bases and the J segment 7 bases; nucleotides outside the gene matches: 5. This CDR3 comprises 12 residues. For the CDR3, the DNA is TGTGCCTCGAGCGGGAGGGGGAATGAGCAGTTCTTC. Residues: CASSGRGNEQFF.

The chain is built from TRBV13 and TRBJ2-3; perhaps TRBD1 as D (5 bases). Germline values: CDR1 PRHDT, CDR2 FYEKMQ (reference sequence). The CDR3 contains 14 residues. The V end lost 4 bases, the J end lost 0 bases, and 8 bases lay between the germline ends. The CDR3 is CASSSDSSTDTQYF. CDR3 in DNA: TGTGCCAGCAGCTCAGACAGCAGCACAGATACGCAGTATTTT.

This clone has a single count. The CDR3 spells CASSLGLAGVETQYF. CDR3 bases: TGTGCCAGCAGCCTGGGGCTAGCGGGAGTAGAGACCCAGTACTTC. This chain connects TRBV2 to TRBJ2-5, with 10 bases matching TRBD2. The CDR3 totals 15 residues. The J segment lost 4 bases and the V segment lost 6 bases, leaving 8 bases of the junction unmatched. The germline V gene encodes CDR1 SNHLY and CDR2 FYNNEI.

The rearrangement uses TRBV5-4 and TRBJ2-5, with D maybe TRBD1 (6 bases). Germline assignment: CDR1 SGHNT and CDR2 YYREEE (reference sequence). CDR3 length: 16 residues. V dropped 2 bases and J dropped 3 bases, with 17 bases sitting between them. The DNA for the CDR3 is TGTGCCAGCAGCTTCTCCTGGGCTCGGACAGAAGAGACCCAGTACTTC. Its translation is CASSFSWARTEETQYF.

The gene calls are TRBV11-1 and TRBJ1-2; TRBD1 is a possible D gene (5 bases). Germline V gene sequence: CDR1 SGHAT, CDR2 FQDESV (reference sequence). The CDR3 runs to 15 residues. With 5 bases removed from V and 8 bases from J, the gap between germline ends came to 21 bases. CDR3 sequence reads: CASSQSDSRPDGYTF. The CDR3 region has the DNA TGTGCCAGCAGCCAAAGCGACAGTCGGCCCGACGGCTACACCTTC.

This chain links TRBV18 with TRBJ1-5, with D uncertain. Trimming pared 3 bases from V and 9 bases from J, leaving 12 bases between. Germline values: CDR1 KGHSH, CDR2 LQKENI. CDR3 length: 13 amino acids. The CDR3: CASSPTTPGPQHF. The CDR3 DNA follows: TGTGCCAGCTCACCTACCACGCCAGGGCCCCAGCATTTT. The full variable domain, with the rest looked up from reference TRBV18 and TRBJ1-5, is NAGVMQNPRHLVRRRGQEARLRCSPMKGHSHVYWYRQLPEEGLKFMVYLQKENIIDESGMPKERFSAEFPKEGPSILRIQQVVRGDSAAYFCASSPTTPGPQHFGDGTRLSIL.

This clone turned up a few times. The chain links TRBV6-6 to TRBJ1-5, with a possible D match to TRBD1 (5 bases). Germline lookup yields CDR1 MNHNY and CDR2 SVGAGI (reference sequence). Trimming took off 6 bases at V and 2 bases at J, with 14 bases between the two ends. The CDR3 runs 15 residues. The CDR3 here is CASSLLVGGNQPQHF. The CDR3, as DNA: TGTGCCAGCAGCCTCTTGGTAGGGGGCAATCAGCCCCAGCATTTT.

The chain uses TRBV5-4 and TRBJ1-1; weak D call: TRBD1 (5 bases). There are 14 residues in the CDR3. Trimming stripped 0 bases from V and 8 bases from J, with 14 bases between. Germline V gene data show CDR1 as SGHNT and CDR2 as YYREEE (reference sequence). CDR3 nucleotides: TGTGCCAGCAGCTTGGAGGGATTCGACAGAGAAGCTTTCTTT. This codes for CASSLEGFDREAFF.